This paragraph reports one T cell receptor beta chain. The CDR3 is 16 amino acids. The germline V gene encodes CDR1 SGHTA and CDR2 FQGNSA. The V segment lost 3 bases and the J segment 9 bases; nucleotides outside the gene matches: 8. This sample is part of a study of shared clonotypes between healthy human individuals. Profiling relied on immunoSEQ multiplex PCR, and the TCRdb table lists in-frame clones only, not all of them. This table holds about 600,000 clones, about 97% found once. The TCR sequence derives from a woman in her twenties or thirties in good health. The specimen was naive CD4+ T cells sorted from blood. This sample's subset: CD45RA+ positively selected. This chain joins TRBV7-2 and TRBJ2-1, with TRBD2 matching over 13 bases. CDR3 sequence reads: CASSLAGTSGMVEQFF. CDR3 DNA: TGTGCCAGCAGCTTGGCCGGGACTAGCGGGATGGTTGAGCAGTTCTTC.